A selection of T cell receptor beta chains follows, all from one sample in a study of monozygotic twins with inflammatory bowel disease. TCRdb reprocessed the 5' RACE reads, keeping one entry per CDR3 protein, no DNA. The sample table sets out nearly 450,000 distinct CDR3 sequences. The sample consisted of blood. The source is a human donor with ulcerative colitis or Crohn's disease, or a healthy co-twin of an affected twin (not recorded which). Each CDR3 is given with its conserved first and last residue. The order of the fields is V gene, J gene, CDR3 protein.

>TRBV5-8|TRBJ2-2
CASSLTGATGELFF
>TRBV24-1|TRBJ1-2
CATSDSGLLYGYTF
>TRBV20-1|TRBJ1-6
CSARDAESPHF
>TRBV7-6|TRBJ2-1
CASSSAHNEQFF
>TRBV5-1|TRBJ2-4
CASRALAKNIQYF
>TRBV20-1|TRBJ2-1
CSARARGQVSYNEQFF
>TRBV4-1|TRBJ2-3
CASSHQGVGTDTQYF
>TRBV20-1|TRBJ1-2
CSASDEGGGIYGGYTF
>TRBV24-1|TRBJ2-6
CATSDTEAGANVLTF
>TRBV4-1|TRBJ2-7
CASSQLDREQYF
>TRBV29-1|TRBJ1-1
CSFFGQGGTEAFF
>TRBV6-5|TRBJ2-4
CASSQGVGDIQYF
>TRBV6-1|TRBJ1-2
CASRTVYGYTF
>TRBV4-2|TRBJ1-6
CASSQDPDSNSPLHF
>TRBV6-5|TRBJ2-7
CASSYSHPGYEQYF
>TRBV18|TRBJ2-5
CASSPRRTGEETQYF
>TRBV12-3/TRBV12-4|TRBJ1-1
CASSLEGTGRHTEAFF
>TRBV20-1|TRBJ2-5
CSARKGLAAHQETQYF